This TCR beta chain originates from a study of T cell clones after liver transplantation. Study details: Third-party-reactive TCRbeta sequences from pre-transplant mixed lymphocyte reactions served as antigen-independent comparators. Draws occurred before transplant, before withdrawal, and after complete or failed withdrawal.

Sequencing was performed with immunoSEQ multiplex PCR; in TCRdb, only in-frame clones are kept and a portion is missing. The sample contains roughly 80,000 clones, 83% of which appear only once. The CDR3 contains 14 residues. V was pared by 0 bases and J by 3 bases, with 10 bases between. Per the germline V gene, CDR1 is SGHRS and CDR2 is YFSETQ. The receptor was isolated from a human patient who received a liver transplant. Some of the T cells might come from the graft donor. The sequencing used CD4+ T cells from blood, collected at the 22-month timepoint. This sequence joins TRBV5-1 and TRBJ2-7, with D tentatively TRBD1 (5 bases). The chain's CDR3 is CASSLGDQGYEQYF. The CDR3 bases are TGCGCCAGCAGCTTGGGGGATCAGGGCTACGAGCAGTACTTC.